The source of this T cell receptor beta chain is a study of shared clonotypes between healthy human individuals. Sequenced by immunoSEQ multiplex PCR; TCRdb stores in-frame clones only, minus some. The sample lists about 2.4 million clones, approximately 93% occurring once. Germline V CDR1 and CDR2: SGHRS, YFSETQ. With V trimmed by 1 base and J by 2 bases, 7 bases remained unmatched. The CDR3 extends over 16 amino acids. The sequencing input was naive CD4+ T cells from PBMCs. Subset meaning: CD45RA+ positively selected. The J gene is TRBJ2-5, the V gene TRBV5-1, with 8 bases lining up with TRBD2. The TCR was taken from a man aged 18 to 29 in good health. Some clones in this sample may be carry-over from other donors' samples. CDR3 residues: CASSLTVAGSQETQYF. CDR3 coding DNA: TGCGCCAGCAGCTTGACAGTAGCGGGGTCACAAGAGACCCAGTACTTC.